A single sample is the source of the 6 T cell receptor beta chains below, sequenced in a study of long-term antiretroviral therapy in people with HIV. Version v3.0 of the immunoSEQ assay ran at survey level. Method: immunoSEQ multiplex PCR; TCRdb's copy keeps in-frame clones and lacks some. This table has 20,000 to 25,000 clones, approximately 82% appearing once. The sample was unsorted PBMCs, taken 0.5 years after starting antiretroviral therapy. Every receptor here comes from a man aged 18 to 35 with HIV.

In its sample, this clone was seen once. This chain links TRBV5-1 with TRBJ2-7, with D perhaps TRBD2 (5 bases). The CDR3 is 13 amino acids. Per the germline V gene, CDR1 is SGHRS and CDR2 is YFSETQ. Trimming removed 5 bases at V and 0 bases at J, with 9 bases between. This chain's CDR3 is CASSTGSSYEQYF. The CDR3 DNA reads as TGCGCCAGCAGTACGGGGAGCTCCTACGAGCAGTACTTC.

The sample holds a few counts of this clone. The chain combines TRBV2 with TRBJ1-1; D gene unclear. Per germline, CDR1 SNHLY and CDR2 FYNNEI. There are 13 residues in the CDR3. V dropped 3 bases and J dropped 1 base, with 6 bases sitting between them. CDR3 in amino acids: CASSDERNTEAFF. The CDR3 DNA reads TGTGCCAGCAGTGATGAGAGGAACACTGAAGCTTTCTTT.

The rearrangement joins TRBV28 to TRBJ2-7; TRBD1 is a possible D gene (6 bases). Trimming removed 5 bases from V and 0 bases from J, with 14 bases in between. The CDR3 is 15 residues long. Germline CDR1 and CDR2: MDHEN and SYDVKM. The CDR3 spells CASSHGTLDSYEQYF. The CDR3, as DNA: TGTGCCAGCAGTCACGGGACACTCGACTCCTACGAGCAGTACTTC.

V usage is TRBV29-1 and J usage is TRBJ1-1, with TRBD1 identical over 8 bases. This CDR3 has 12 residues. The germline CDR1 and CDR2 sequences are SQVTM and ANQGSEA. The V segment lost 7 bases and the J segment 5 bases; nucleotides outside the gene matches: 6. As DNA, the CDR3 is TGCAGCGCTGGACAGGGTGGGACTGAAGCTTTCTTT. As protein: CSAGQGGTEAFF.

The chain joins TRBV21-1 to TRBJ2-7; the table calls TRBD1, which could not be checked here. TRBV21-1 is deemed a pseudogene. This CDR3 has 14 amino acids. The CDR3 DNA sequence: TGTGCCAGCAGCAAGATAGGGGGCACCTACGAGCAGTACTTC. Protein: CASSKIGGTYEQYF.

This clone was seen a few times. V is TRBV2 and J is TRBJ1-5; 7 bases fit TRBD1. With 6 bases clipped from V and 2 bases from J, the junction kept 7 bases outside the gene matches. This CDR3 region has 15 residues. Germline lookup yields CDR1 SNHLY and CDR2 FYNNEI. CDR3 DNA: TGTGCCAGCAGAGGACAGGTCGTGGGCAATCAGCCCCAGCATTTT. It specifies CASRGQVVGNQPQHF.